This T cell receptor (beta chain) was recorded in a study of cytomegalovirus exposure and HLA in healthy donors. The CDR3 is 11 amino acids. Germline loops: CDR1 SEHNR, CDR2 FQNEAQ (reference sequence). Trimming removed 4 bases from V and 14 bases from J; junction bases left unmatched: 2. The PCR employed 60 Vbeta primers together with 13 Jbeta primers. The table came from immunoSEQ multiplex PCR; TCRdb's copy has only in-frame clones and leaves some out. The table shows some 120,000 clones, with 80% to 85% occurring only once. The V call is TRBV7-9, the J call TRBJ1-6; 7 nucleotides align to TRBD1. Sample: PBMCs. The sequence was obtained from a human donor in good health. CDR3 in amino acids: CASSSTGALHF. DNA of the CDR3: TGTGCCAGCAGCTCCACAGGGGCCCTCCACTTT.